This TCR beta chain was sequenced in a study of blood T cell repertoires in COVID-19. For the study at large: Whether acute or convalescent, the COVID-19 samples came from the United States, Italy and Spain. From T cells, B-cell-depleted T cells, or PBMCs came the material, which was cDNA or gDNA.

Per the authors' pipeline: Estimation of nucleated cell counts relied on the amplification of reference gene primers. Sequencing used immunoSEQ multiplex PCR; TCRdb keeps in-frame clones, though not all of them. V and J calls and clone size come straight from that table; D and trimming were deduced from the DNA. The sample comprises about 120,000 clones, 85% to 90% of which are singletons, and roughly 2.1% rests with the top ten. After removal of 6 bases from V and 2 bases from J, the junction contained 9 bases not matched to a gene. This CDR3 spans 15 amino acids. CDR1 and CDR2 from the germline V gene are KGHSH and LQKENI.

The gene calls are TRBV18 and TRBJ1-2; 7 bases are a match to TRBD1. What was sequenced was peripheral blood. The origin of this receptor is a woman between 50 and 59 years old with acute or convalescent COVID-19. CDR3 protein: CASSPNRGTNYGYTF. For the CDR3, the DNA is TGTGCCAGCTCCCCTAACAGGGGAACAAACTATGGCTACACCTTC.